This entry is about one T cell receptor beta chain. Its antigen is unknown. These data come from a study of T cell responses to AZD1222 COVID-19 vaccine. Regarding the study as a whole: The reported proportion of spike-specific TCRs targeting unmutated variant regions was nearly half. Seropositive status at baseline applied to only five or six AZD1222 recipients. In a largely white British group with more females than males, clonal diversity was possibly underestimated.

Germline V gives CDR1 LGHDT, CDR2 YNNKEL (reference sequence). This CDR3 comprises 17 residues. Trimming left V 1 base short and J 0 bases short, with 16 bases between. Here immunoSEQ multiplex PCR was the method, and the copy in TCRdb shows in-frame clones only, minus some. The sample lists fewer than 85,000 clones; around 89% were seen once. The receptor comes from an adult in good health. Specimen: peripheral blood, collected on day 0 of AZD1222 vaccination. The chain carries TRBV3-1 (or the pseudogene TRBV3-2) and TRBJ2-7; D is perhaps TRBD2 (6 bases). The CDR3 protein is CASSQVTGTSTSYEQYF. The CDR3 coding sequence is TGTGCCAGCAGCCAAGTCACCGGGACTTCCACCTCCTACGAGCAGTACTTC.